A single T cell receptor beta chain is shown here with its context. This specimen belongs to a study of blood T cell repertoires in COVID-19. The CDR3 contains 13 residues. Germline CDR1 reads MNHEY; CDR2 reads SVGAGI. V dropped 11 bases and J dropped 2 bases, with 15 bases sitting between them. In the original workflow: Estimation of nucleated cell counts relied on the amplification of reference gene primers. The repertoire was sequenced with immunoSEQ multiplex PCR; TCRdb's copy has only in-frame clones and lacks some. V, J and clone size are those of that table, while D and trimming were read from the DNA. The repertoire has 140,000 or so clones, approximately 90% of them found once; the top ten carry 0.95%.

Sample: peripheral blood. V and J are TRBV6-5 and TRBJ2-5; a possible D gene is TRBD1 (6 bases). This TCR was sampled from a woman in her fifties or sixties with acute or convalescent COVID-19. This CDR3 reads CAGGRARQETQYF. The CDR3 region has the DNA TGTGCCGGGGGCCGGGCGCGGCAAGAGACCCAGTACTTC.